This is a list of T cell receptor beta chains from one sample in a study of CD8 T cells in Susac syndrome. A single record per CDR3 protein comes from TCRdb applying MiXCR to the immunoSEQ multiplex PCR reads. The top ten clones hold less than 0.3% of a sample with about 120,000 distinct CDR3 sequences, about 93% of them seen once. Sequencing was done on a sample of CD8+ T cells from PBMCs. The origin of the receptors is a human donor with Susac syndrome. The CDR3 runs from the conserved cysteine through the conserved F or W. A D gene is named only where the DNA matches it firmly. Part of the rows lack a size; the others show once, few, many or a class for expanded clones.

>.|TRBV15|TRBJ2-3|TRBD2
CATSGTSGGGTDTQYF
TGTGCCACCAGCGGTACTAGCGGGGGCGGCACAGATACGCAGTATTTT
>.|TRBV7-9|TRBJ2-7|.
CASRSSGSYEQYF
TGTGCCAGCAGGTCCTCCGGCTCCTACGAGCAGTACTTC
>.|TRBV12-3/TRBV12-4|TRBJ2-7|.
CASSRTSPMNEQYF
TGTGCCAGCAGTAGGACAAGCCCCATGAACGAGCAGTACTTC
>.|TRBV29-1|TRBJ2-1|.
CSVDSGAGRQGLGNEQFF
TGCAGCGTTGATTCGGGGGCTGGGCGACAGGGACTAGGCAATGAGCAGTTCTTC
>.|TRBV7-8|TRBJ2-3|.
CASSYQGHTDTQYF
TGTGCCAGCAGCTATCAGGGGCACACAGATACGCAGTATTTT
>.|TRBV29-1|TRBJ1-1|.
CSVEALGPARWAFF
TGCAGCGTTGAAGCCCTCGGACCCGCAAGGTGGGCTTTCTTT
>.|TRBV5-1|TRBJ2-3|.
CASSLEPADTQYF
TGCGCCAGCAGCTTGGAACCGGCAGATACGCAGTATTTT
>.|TRBV20-1|TRBJ2-2|.
CSARDQGLPGELFF
TGCAGTGCTAGAGATCAGGGGTTACCCGGGGAGCTGTTTTTT
>.|TRBV4-3|TRBJ1-5|TRBD1
CASSQDTGVGNQPQHF
TGCGCCAGCAGCCAAGATACAGGGGTGGGCAATCAGCCCCAGCATTTT
>.|TRBV29-1|TRBJ2-1|.
CSVETASEQFF
TGCAGCGTTGAAACCGCGTCTGAGCAGTTCTTC
>.|TRBV12-3/TRBV12-4|TRBJ2-5|TRBD1
CASSPKTGTGQYF
TGTGCCAGCAGTCCGAAGACAGGGACCGGCCAGTACTTC
>.|TRBV29-1|TRBJ1-2|.
CSGAGVDGYTF
TGCAGCGGCGCCGGGGTTGATGGCTACACCTTC
>.|TRBV20-1|TRBJ1-1|.
CSAKSFERGLEAFF
TGCAGTGCTAAGTCATTCGAGCGGGGACTGGAAGCTTTCTTT
>once|TRBV7-9|TRBJ2-2|.
CASSSAGRVANTGELFF
TGTGCCAGCAGTTCCGCGGGCCGGGTAGCGAACACCGGGGAGCTGTTTTTT
>.|TRBV5-1|TRBJ2-7|.
CASSSDGSSYEQYF
TGCGCCAGCAGCTCGGACGGGAGCTCCTACGAGCAGTACTTC
>.|TRBV5-1|TRBJ2-1|.
CASSSIDGGGYNEQFF
TGCGCCAGCAGCTCAATAGACGGGGGCGGCTACAATGAGCAGTTCTTC
>.|TRBV4-3|TRBJ1-2|TRBD1
CASSQDEGAGRGYTF
TGCGCCAGCAGCCAAGATGAGGGGGCAGGGAGAGGCTACACCTTC
>.|TRBV13|TRBJ2-7|TRBD1
CASSLGVQGSEQYF
TGTGCCAGCAGCTTAGGCGTACAGGGGTCCGAGCAGTACTTC
>.|TRBV4-1|TRBJ2-7|.
CASSQEATPRTGYEQYF
TGCGCCAGCAGCCAAGAGGCTACCCCGAGGACGGGCTACGAGCAGTACTTC
>once|TRBV7-2|TRBJ1-1|.
CASSYNRVNTEAFF
TGTGCCAGCAGCTACAACAGGGTGAACACTGAAGCTTTCTTT
>many|TRBV7-2|TRBJ2-1|.
CASSWTAHGYNEQFF
TGTGCCAGCAGCTGGACCGCTCATGGCTACAATGAGCAGTTCTTC
>.|TRBV13|TRBJ2-5|TRBD2
CASSLVSGRETQYF
TGTGCCAGCAGCTTAGTAAGCGGGAGAGAGACCCAGTACTTC
>.|TRBV27|TRBJ2-5|.
CASSLSKMQETQYF
TGTGCCAGCAGTTTATCGAAGATGCAAGAGACCCAGTACTTC
>.|TRBV7-9|TRBJ2-3|TRBD2
CASRSGAADTQYF
TGTGCCAGCAGAAGCGGGGCAGCAGATACGCAGTATTTT
>.|TRBV20-1|TRBJ2-7|.
CSARLNRELLYEQYF
TGCAGTGCTAGGCTTAACAGGGAGCTACTTTACGAGCAGTACTTC
>.|TRBV5-6|TRBJ2-5|.
CASSIALVGFETQYF
TGTGCCAGCAGCATTGCGCTAGTTGGGTTTGAGACCCAGTACTTC
>.|TRBV15|TRBJ2-5|.
CATSNQTVGRETQYF
TGTGCCACCAGCAATCAGACGGTGGGTAGGGAGACCCAGTACTTC
>.|TRBV2|TRBJ1-1|.
CASSAGPTEAFF
TGTGCCAGCAGTGCCGGACCCACTGAAGCTTTCTTT